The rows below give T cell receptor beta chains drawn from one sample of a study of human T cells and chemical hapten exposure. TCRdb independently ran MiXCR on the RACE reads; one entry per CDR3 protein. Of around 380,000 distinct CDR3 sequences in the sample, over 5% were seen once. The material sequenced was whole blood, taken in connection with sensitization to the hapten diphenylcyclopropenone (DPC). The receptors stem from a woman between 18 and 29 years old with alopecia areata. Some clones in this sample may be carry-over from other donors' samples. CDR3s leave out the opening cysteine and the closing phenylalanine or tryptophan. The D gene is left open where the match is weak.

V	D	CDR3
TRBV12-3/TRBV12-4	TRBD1	ASTGQGANEKLF
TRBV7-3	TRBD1	ASSSDRDAMNTEAF
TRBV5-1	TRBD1	ASSIGTGKSEQY
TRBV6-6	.	ASSPPEGKLF
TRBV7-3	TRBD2	ASSLGSGGDEQY
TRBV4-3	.	ASSQDGAGWILAKNIQY
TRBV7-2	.	ASSLVTSSSEWYTQY
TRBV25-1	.	ASSDDGGYGYT
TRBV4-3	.	ASSKSVESGVPYEQY
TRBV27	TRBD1	ASSLYARTGKDVEQY
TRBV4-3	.	ASSQAGGQNTEAF
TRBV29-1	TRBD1	SVQGQGGSYGYT
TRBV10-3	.	AISEGQTIEKLF